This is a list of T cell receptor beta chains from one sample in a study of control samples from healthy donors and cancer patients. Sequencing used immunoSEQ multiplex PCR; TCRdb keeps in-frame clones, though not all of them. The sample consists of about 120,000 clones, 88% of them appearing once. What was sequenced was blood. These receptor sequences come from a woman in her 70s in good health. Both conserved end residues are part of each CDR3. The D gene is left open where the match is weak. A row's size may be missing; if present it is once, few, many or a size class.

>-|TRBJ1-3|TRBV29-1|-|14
TGCAGCTATTGGGGGGGGGAGTCTGGAAACACCATATATTTT
CSYWGGESGNTIYF
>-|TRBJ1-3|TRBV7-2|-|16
TGTGCCAGCAGCTTAGACAGGCCTTTCTCTGGAAACACCATATATTTT
CASSLDRPFSGNTIYF
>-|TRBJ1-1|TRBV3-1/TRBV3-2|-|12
TGTGCCAGCAACACGGGTTCCACTGAAGCTTTCTTT
CASNTGSTEAFF
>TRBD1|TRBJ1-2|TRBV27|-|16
TGTGCCAGCAGTTTAACCGGGACAGGGCAACTCTATGGCTACACCTTC
CASSLTGTGQLYGYTF
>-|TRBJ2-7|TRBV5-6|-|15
TGTGCCAGCAGCCTGGGATTCGCGGGGGCGACCGAGCAGTACTTC
CASSLGFAGATEQYF
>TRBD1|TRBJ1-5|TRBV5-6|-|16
TGTGCCAGCAGCTTACGGACAGGGTATAGCAATCAGCCCCAGCATTTT
CASSLRTGYSNQPQHF
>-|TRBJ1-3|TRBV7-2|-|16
TGTGCCAGCAGCTCCAACACCCAGCTTTCCGGAAACACCATATATTTT
CASSSNTQLSGNTIYF
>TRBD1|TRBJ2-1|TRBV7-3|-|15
TGTGCCAGCAGCTTATCGGACAGGGGAGGGGCTGAGCAGTTCTTC
CASSLSDRGGAEQFF
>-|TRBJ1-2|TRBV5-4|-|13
TGTGCCAGCAGCGTCTCACCGGCGTATGGCTACACCTTC
CASSVSPAYGYTF
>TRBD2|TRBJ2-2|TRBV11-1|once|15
TGTGCCAGCAGCCCTCGACTAGCGCCTCACCGGGGAGCTGTTTTT
CASSPRLAPHRGAVF
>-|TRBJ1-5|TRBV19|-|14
TGTGCCAGTAGTATAGGTGGGAGTCCACAGCCCCAGCATTTT
CASSIGGSPQPQHF
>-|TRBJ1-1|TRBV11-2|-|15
TGTGCCAGCACCCCAGACAGGCAGACAAACACTGAAGCTTTCTTT
CASTPDRQTNTEAFF
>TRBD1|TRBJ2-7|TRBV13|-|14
TGTGCCAGCAGACGGGGACAGGGATCCTACGAGCAGTACTTC
CASRRGQGSYEQYF
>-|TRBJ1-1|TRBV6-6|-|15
TGTGCCAGCAGTCGCGGGACACCCCTGAACACTGAAGCTTTCTTT
CASSRGTPLNTEAFF
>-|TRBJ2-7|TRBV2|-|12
TGTGCCAGCAGTGACGGGTATAACGAGCAGTACTTC
CASSDGYNEQYF
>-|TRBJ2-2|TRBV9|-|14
TGTGCCAGCAGCCCCTACAGGGAAACCGGGGAGCTGTTTTTT
CASSPYRETGELFF
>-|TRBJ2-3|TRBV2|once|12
TGTGCCAGTACCACAGGGACAGATACGCAGTATTTT
CASTTGTDTQYF
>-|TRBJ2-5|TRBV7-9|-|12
TGTGCCAGCAGTACCCTCTCCGAGACCCAGTACTTC
CASSTLSETQYF
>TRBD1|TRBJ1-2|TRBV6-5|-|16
TGTGCCAGCAGTTACTCGGGTTACAGGGGACGCTATGGCTACACCTTC
CASSYSGYRGRYGYTF
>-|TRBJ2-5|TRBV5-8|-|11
TGTGCCAGCAGTTGGGAAGAGACCCAGTACTTC
CASSWEETQYF
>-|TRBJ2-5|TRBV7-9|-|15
TGTGCCAGCAGCTTAACATCGGGTCTTCAAGAGACCCAGTACTTC
CASSLTSGLQETQYF
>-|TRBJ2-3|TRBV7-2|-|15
TGTGCCAGCAGCAACCAGGGGCCCGGTTCGGATACGCAGTATTTT
CASSNQGPGSDTQYF
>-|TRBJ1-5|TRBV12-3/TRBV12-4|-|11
TGTGCCAGCAGCTCCCTTGAGTCCCAGCATTTT
CASSSLESQHF
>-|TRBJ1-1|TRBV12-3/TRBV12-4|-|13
TGTGCCAGCAGTTTTGGGGAGGCCCTTGAAGCTTTCTTT
CASSFGEALEAFF
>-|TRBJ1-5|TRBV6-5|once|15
TGTGCCAGCAGTCTAACCCTCAGGAGCAATCAGCCCCAGCATTTT
CASSLTLRSNQPQHF
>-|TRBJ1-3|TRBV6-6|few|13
TGTGCCAGCATGAGGGGGAAAGGAAACACCATATATTTT
CASMRGKGNTIYF
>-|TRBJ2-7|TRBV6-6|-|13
TGTGCCAGCAGTTACTACTCCTCTGGGGAGCAGTACTTC
CASSYYSSGEQYF
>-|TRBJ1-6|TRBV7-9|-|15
TGTGCCAGCAGCTTATTCAGGGACCTTAATTCACCCCTCCACTTT
CASSLFRDLNSPLHF
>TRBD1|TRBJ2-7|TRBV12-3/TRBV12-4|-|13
TGTGCCAGCATGAGGACAGGGACCTACGAGCAGTACTTC
CASMRTGTYEQYF
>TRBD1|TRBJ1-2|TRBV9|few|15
TGTGCCAGCAGCCTTGGACAGGGAAGGGGCTATGGCTACACCTTC
CASSLGQGRGYGYTF
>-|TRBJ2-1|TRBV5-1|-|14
TGCGCCAGCCAGTACGGAGGCACCTACAATGAGCAGTTCTTC
CASQYGGTYNEQFF
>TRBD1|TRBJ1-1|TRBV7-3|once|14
TGTGCCAGCAGTCCAACAGGGGGAGGCACTGAAGCTTTCTTT
CASSPTGGGTEAFF
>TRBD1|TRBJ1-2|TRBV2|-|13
TGTGCCACGGACAGGGGGCAAGGGTATGGCTACACCTTC
CATDRGQGYGYTF
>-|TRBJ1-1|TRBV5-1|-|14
TGCGCCAGCAGCTCCACTGCGGGGAACACTGAAGCTTTCTTT
CASSSTAGNTEAFF
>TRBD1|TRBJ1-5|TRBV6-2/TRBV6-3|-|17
TGTGCCAGCAGTTACCGGGACAGGGTACAGAGCAGTCAGCCCCAGCATTTT
CASSYRDRVQSSQPQHF
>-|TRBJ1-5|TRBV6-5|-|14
TGTGCCAGCAGTTACTCGGGGTACAATCAGCCCCAGCATTTT
CASSYSGYNQPQHF
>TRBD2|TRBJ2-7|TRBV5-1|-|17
TGCGCCAGCAGCTTTTCCAGCGGGGGCGTGGGATCCTACGAGCAGTACTTC
CASSFSSGGVGSYEQYF
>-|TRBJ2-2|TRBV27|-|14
TGTGCCAGCAGTCCACTGACACTCACCGGGGAGCTGTTTTTT
CASSPLTLTGELFF
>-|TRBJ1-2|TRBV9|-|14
TGTGCCAGCAGCGAAGGGGGGGCCGGCTATGGCTACACCTTC
CASSEGGAGYGYTF
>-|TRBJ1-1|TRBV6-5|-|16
TGTGCCAGCAGTTACTCCGGAGGGCAGGAGGTCGCTGAAGCTTTCTTT
CASSYSGGQEVAEAFF
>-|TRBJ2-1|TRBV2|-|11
TGTGCCGGTGGACCATACAATGAGCAGTTCTTC
CAGGPYNEQFF
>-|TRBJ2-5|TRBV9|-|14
TGTGCCAGCAGCGTAGGGGGGTGGTCCGAGACCCAGTACTTC
CASSVGGWSETQYF
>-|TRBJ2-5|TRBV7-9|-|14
TGTGCCAGCACCCCTGGGGGGGGCTCAGAGACCCAGTACTTC
CASTPGGGSETQYF
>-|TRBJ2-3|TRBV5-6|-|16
TGTGCCAGCAGCCTGCCCGGGAACCCGAGCACAGATACGCAGTATTTT
CASSLPGNPSTDTQYF
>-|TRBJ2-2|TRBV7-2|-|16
TGTGCCAGCAGCTTACCCGGGGGTTTGGCCCACCGGGAGCTGTTTTTT
CASSLPGGLAHRELFF
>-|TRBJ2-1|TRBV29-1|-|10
TGCAGTATACAGGTCAATGAGCAGTTCTTC
CSIQVNEQFF
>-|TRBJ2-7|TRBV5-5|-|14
TGTGCCAGCAGCCCACTCGGGTCGGTCGGACGGCAGTACTTC
CASSPLGSVGRQYF
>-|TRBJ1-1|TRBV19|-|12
TGTGCCACCACAGGGAGGAACACTGAAGCTTTCTTT
CATTGRNTEAFF
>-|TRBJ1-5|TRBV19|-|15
TGTGCCAGTAGTAGATACCACACCGGAGGTCAGCCCCAGCATTTT
CASSRYHTGGQPQHF
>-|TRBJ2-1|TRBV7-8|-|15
TGCGCCAGCAGCTCATCTCTTAGCTCCTACAATGAGCAGTTCTTC
CASSSSLSSYNEQFF
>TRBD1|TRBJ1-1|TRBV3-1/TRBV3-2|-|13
TGTGCCAGCAGCCCAGGGGGCCGCACTGAAGCTTTCTTT
CASSPGGRTEAFF
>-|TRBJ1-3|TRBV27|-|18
TGTGCCAACCCGGGGAAGTCCCACAGCCGGCTTCGCGGAAACACCATATATTTT
CANPGKSHSRLRGNTIYF
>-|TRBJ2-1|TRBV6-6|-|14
TGTGCCAGCAGTTACAATACGGTTAGGGGTGGCCAGTTCTTC
CASSYNTVRGGQFF
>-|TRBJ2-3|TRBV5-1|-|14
TGCGCCAGCAGCCCGCCGGACTCCACAGATACGCAGTATTTT
CASSPPDSTDTQYF
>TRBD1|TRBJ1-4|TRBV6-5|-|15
TGTGCCAGCAGTTACACTCAGGGGGGTGCTGAAAAACTGTTTTTT
CASSYTQGGAEKLFF